This T cell receptor (beta chain) was recovered during a study of blood T cell repertoires in COVID-19. Method: immunoSEQ multiplex PCR; TCRdb's copy keeps in-frame clones and lacks some. The sample gives around 250,000 clones, around 90% of which show up once; approximately 1.7% is in the top ten. V shed 9 bases, J shed 1 base, and the junction held 21 bases outside the gene matches. The CDR3 runs to 18 residues. Germline CDR1 is MGHDK and CDR2 is SYGVNS. Material: PBMCs or T cells enriched from blood (not recorded which). This clonotype originated in a woman in her forties or fifties who had recovered from COVID-19. The chain recombines TRBV25-1 with TRBJ2-7; TRBD2 aligns across 7 bases. This chain's CDR3 is CARNPTGRFGRLSYEQYF. CDR3 DNA: TGTGCCAGGAATCCGACCGGGAGGTTCGGGAGGTTGTCCTACGAGCAGTACTTC.